This T cell receptor beta chain was documented in a study of blood T cell repertoires in COVID-19. Across the whole study: Some COVID-19 samples were acute and others convalescent; all came from the United States, Italy and Spain. Sources were T cells, B-cell-depleted T cells, or PBMCs; the material itself was cDNA or gDNA.

Seattle-derived patients entered the study during active infection and were followed longitudinally. In the original processing: It was from reference gene primer amplification that nucleated cell counts were estimated. This table comes from immunoSEQ multiplex PCR, and its TCRdb copy is limited to in-frame clones, with some not included. V, J and clone size are taken as reported in that table, and D and trimming were inferred from the DNA itself. Counted here are 200,000 or so clones, roughly 80% occurring once; the ten biggest clones make up around 12%. Sequenced input: peripheral blood. This clonotype was sampled from a woman aged 80 or over with COVID-19, enrolled during active disease.

This chain's CDR3 is CASSLVWTGGNEKLFF. DNA for the CDR3: TGCGCCAGCAGCTTGGTTTGGACAGGGGGAAATGAAAAACTGTTTTTT. The V call is TRBV5-1, the J call TRBJ1-4; 10 bases agree with TRBD1. V shed 0 bases, J shed 5 bases, and the junction held 4 bases outside the gene matches. The CDR3 length is 16 residues. Germline V gene lookup returns CDR1 SGHRS and CDR2 YFSETQ.